A single TCR beta chain is shown here with its context. The target antigen is unknown. This record belongs to a study of T cells expressing NK-cell markers. Study-wide findings and caveats: Roughly six donors showed dominant NKG2C+ clonotypes comprising about 1.0-7.5% of their CD8+ T cells.

From its re-call of the 5' RACE reads, TCRdb lists each CDR3 protein once, without DNA. Here the sample table reports about 260,000 distinct CDR3 sequences. Sequenced: blood T cells: a sorted CD56 or NKG2C T cell subset, CD4+ or CD8+ T cells, or bulk PBMC T cells (not recorded which). This clonotype originated in a woman between 18 and 75 years old in good health.

This chain's CDR3 is CASSFVFTAANEKLFF. The chain has TRBV27 and TRBJ1-4. The CDR3 length is 16 residues. CDR1 is MNHEY and CDR2 is SMNVEV in the germline V gene (reference sequence).